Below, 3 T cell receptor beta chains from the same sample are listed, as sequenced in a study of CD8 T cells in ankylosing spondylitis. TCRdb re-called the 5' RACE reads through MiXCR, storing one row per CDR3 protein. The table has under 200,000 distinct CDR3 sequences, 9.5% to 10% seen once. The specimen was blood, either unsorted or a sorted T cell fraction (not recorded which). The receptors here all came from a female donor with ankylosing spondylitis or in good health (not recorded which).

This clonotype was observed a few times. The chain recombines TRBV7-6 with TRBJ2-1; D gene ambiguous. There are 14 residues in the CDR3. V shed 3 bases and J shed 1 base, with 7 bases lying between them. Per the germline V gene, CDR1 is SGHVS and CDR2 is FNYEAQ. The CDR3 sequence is CASSFLGSYNEQFF. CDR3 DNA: TGTGCCAGCAGCTTCCTAGGTTCCTACAATGAGCAGTTCTTC.

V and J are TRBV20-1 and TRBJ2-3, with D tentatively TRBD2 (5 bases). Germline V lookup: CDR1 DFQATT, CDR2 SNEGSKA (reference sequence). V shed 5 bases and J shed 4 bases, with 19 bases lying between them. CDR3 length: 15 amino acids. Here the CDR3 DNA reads TGCAGTGCTGTCCGGGATGGGATGAGGGCAGATACGCAGTATTTT. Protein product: CSAVRDGMRADTQYF.

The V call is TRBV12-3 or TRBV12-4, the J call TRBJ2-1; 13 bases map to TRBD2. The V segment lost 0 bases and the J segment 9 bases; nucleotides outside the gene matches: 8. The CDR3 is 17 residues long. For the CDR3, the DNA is TGTGCCAGCAGTTTAGCGCGGAGGACTAGCGGGAGAAGTGAGCAGTTCTTC. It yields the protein CASSLARRTSGRSEQFF.